Here is one T cell receptor beta chain with its context. The antigen remains unidentified. TCRdb itself ran the PCR reads through MiXCR, one entry per CDR3 protein. The repertoire holds 250,000 to 400,000 distinct CDR3 sequences, with 20% to 25% as singletons. The data were obtained in a study of molecular identifiers for immune sequencing clone quantification. Study conclusions and caveats: For effector cells, clones above 20 RNA copies held over 98% of molecules; for naive cells, under 1%.

Germline V gene lookup returns CDR1 DFQATT and CDR2 SNEGSKA (reference sequence). Trimming took off 7 bases at V and 0 bases at J, with 13 bases between the two ends. This CDR3 region has 13 residues. This TCR was recovered from a human donor in good health. Some libraries in this study had Jurkat cell RNA spiked in. The rearrangement links TRBV20-1 to TRBJ2-7; D is uncertain. The specimen was naive CD8+ T cells from blood, with Jurkat cell RNA spiked in. Subset reported: FACS-sorted CD8+CD4-CCR7+CD45RA+ naive T cells. CDR3 sequence (DNA): TGCAGTGTCAATCCCAGGAGCTCCTACGAGCAGTACTTC. This translates into CSVNPRSSYEQYF.